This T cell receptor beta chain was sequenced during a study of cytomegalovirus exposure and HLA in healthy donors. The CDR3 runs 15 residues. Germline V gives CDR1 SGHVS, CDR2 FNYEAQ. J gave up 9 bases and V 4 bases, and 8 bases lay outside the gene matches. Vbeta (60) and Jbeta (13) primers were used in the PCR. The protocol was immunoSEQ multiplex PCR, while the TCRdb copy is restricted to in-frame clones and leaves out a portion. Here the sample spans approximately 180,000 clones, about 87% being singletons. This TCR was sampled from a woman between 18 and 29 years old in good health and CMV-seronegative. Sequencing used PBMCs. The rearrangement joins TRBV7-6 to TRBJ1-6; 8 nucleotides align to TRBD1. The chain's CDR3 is CASSSTDRGSSPLHF. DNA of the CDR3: TGTGCCAGCAGCTCAACAGACAGGGGAAGTTCACCCCTCCACTTT.